Each of the 20 T cell receptor beta chains below was sequenced from the same sample in a study of T cell repertoires and HLA-DP antigens. TCRdb's copy holds only in-frame clones and misses some; the assay was immunoSEQ multiplex PCR. The data contain 65,000 to 95,000 clones, over 75% of them singletons. Their cognate antigens are unknown. Material for sequencing was CD4+ T cells from PBMCs. The receptors derive from a man in his sixties in good health and CMV-seronegative.

The gene calls are TRBV18 and TRBJ2-6, with D possibly being TRBD1 (6 bases). Germline values: CDR1 KGHSH, CDR2 LQKENI. V dropped 4 bases and J dropped 2 bases, with 6 bases sitting between them. The CDR3 extends over 14 amino acids. In nucleotides, the CDR3 is TGTGCCAGCTCACAGGGGGCTGGGGCCAACGTCCTGACTTTC. It encodes CASSQGAGANVLTF.

The gene calls are TRBV7-2 and TRBJ2-5; D assignment may be TRBD1 or TRBD2 (6 bases each). In germline, CDR1 is SGHTA, CDR2 FQGNSA. Deletions cut 6 bases from V and 0 bases from J, with 17 bases between. The CDR3 has 16 residues. The CDR3 spells CASSLGGIPYQETQYF. The CDR3 DNA is TGTGCCAGCAGTCTAGGGGGGATTCCGTACCAAGAGACCCAGTACTTC.

V is TRBV28 and J is TRBJ1-5, with 7 nucleotides matching TRBD1. V dropped 6 bases and J dropped 6; count of bases not matched to a gene: 8. The germline V gene encodes CDR1 MDHEN and CDR2 SYDVKM. The CDR3 runs to 14 residues. In DNA, the CDR3 is TGTGCCAGCAGGCCGACAGGGAATGGTCAGCCCCAGCATTTT. It yields the protein CASRPTGNGQPQHF. Based on the CDR3 plus reference TRBV28 and TRBJ1-5, the full variable domain is DVKVTQSSRYLVKRTGEKVFLECVQDMDHENMFWYRQDPGLGLRLIYFSYDVKMKEKGDIPEGYSVSREKKERFSLILESASTNQTSMYLCASRPTGNGQPQHFGDGTRLSIL.

This chain uses TRBV4-2 with TRBJ1-6; the match to TRBD1 covers 7 bases. V lost 0 bases and J lost 0; bases outside the gene matches: 5. The CDR3 runs 18 residues. Germline CDR1 reads LGHNA; CDR2 reads YNFKEQ. The CDR3 region is CASSQDPRGSSYNSPLHF. In DNA, the CDR3 is TGTGCCAGCAGCCAAGATCCCAGGGGGAGCTCCTATAATTCACCCCTCCACTTT.

The chain carries TRBV15 and TRBJ1-2, with D perhaps TRBD1 (5 bases). The V and J ends lost 4 bases and 2 bases respectively, with 8 bases between them. Germline V lookup: CDR1 LNHNV, CDR2 YYDKDF (reference sequence). This CDR3 spans 13 amino acids. The DNA of the CDR3 is TGTGCCACCAGCAAGGACAAAAACTATGGCTACACCTTC. Translating gives CATSKDKNYGYTF.

This clone was recorded a few times. The genes are TRBV7-9 and TRBJ2-3; 8 bases fit TRBD1. The CDR3 is 13 amino acids. The trim removed 5 bases at V and 4 bases at J, leaving 2 bases unmatched. Looked up from germline, CDR1 is SEHNR and CDR2 is FQNEAQ (reference sequence). The CDR3 here is CASSGRGPDTQYF. The CDR3 DNA sequence: TGTGCCAGCAGCGGCAGGGGGCCAGATACGCAGTATTTT.

The rearrangement joins TRBV6-5 to TRBJ2-2; 7 bases line up with TRBD1. Germline assignment: CDR1 MNHEY and CDR2 SVGAGI. This CDR3 contains 16 residues. J lost 2 bases, V lost 2 bases, and 5 bases had no gene match. The CDR3 region is CASSYPTGRNTGELFF. The CDR3 DNA follows: TGTGCCAGCAGTTACCCGACAGGGAGAAACACCGGGGAGCTGTTTTTT.

The V and J genes are TRBV27 and TRBJ1-2; D is uncertain. Between the trimmed V and J ends, which lost 3 bases and 5 bases, there was a span of 22 bases. Per germline, CDR1 MNHEY and CDR2 SMNVEV (reference sequence). The CDR3 has 17 amino acids. CDR3 sequence reads: CASSFSGFVNSEYGYTF. The CDR3 coding sequence is TGTGCCAGCAGTTTTTCCGGTTTTGTTAACAGCGAGTATGGCTACACCTTC.

The chain has TRBV7-2 and TRBJ2-2, with D possibly matching TRBD2 (5 bases). CDR1 and CDR2 (germline): SGHTA, FQGNSA. V was clipped by 5 bases and J by 2 bases, with 9 bases between them. The CDR3 runs 14 residues. As DNA, the CDR3 is TGTGCCAGCAGCCCGAGCGGTAACACCGGGGAGCTGTTTTTT. As protein: CASSPSGNTGELFF.

The rearrangement joins TRBV10-3 to TRBJ2-1, with 10 bases that match TRBD2. CDR3 length: 17 amino acids. The J segment lost 7 bases and the V segment lost 4 bases, leaving 13 bases of the junction unmatched. Germline CDR1 ENHRY, CDR2 SYGVKD. This CDR3 is CAISASGTLAGGNEQFF. The CDR3 nucleotides read TGTGCCATCAGTGCGTCGGGAACCTTAGCGGGAGGTAATGAGCAGTTCTTC.

This clone showed up just a few times. This chain connects TRBV2 to TRBJ1-2, with 7 nucleotides matching TRBD1. The germline gives CDR1 SNHLY, CDR2 FYNNEI. Germline trimming cut 8 bases from V and 2 bases from J; bases unmatched to any gene: 8. CDR3 size: 14 residues. The CDR3 coding sequence is TGTGCCAGCGTCAGGGGGACCCCAAACTATGGCTACACCTTC. The encoded protein is CASVRGTPNYGYTF.

The CDR3 DNA reads TGTGCCAGCAGCTTGAAGGGACAGGGCGAGCAGTACGTC. It yields the protein CASSLKGQGEQYV. V gene TRBV5-6 combines with J gene TRBJ2-7; 9 bases align to TRBD1. The CDR3 is 13 residues long. J was trimmed by 6 bases and V by 1 base; bases with no gene match: 2. In germline, CDR1 is SGHDT, CDR2 YYEEEE.

As regards this clone: The same CDR3 is also encoded by other DNA sequences in this sample. The V and J genes are TRBV25-1 and TRBJ1-2, with TRBD1 matching 7 bases. This CDR3 has 15 residues. Germline V gene sequence: CDR1 MGHDK, CDR2 SYGVNS. V was pared by 5 bases and J by 8 bases, with 14 bases of the junction left unmatched. Written as DNA, the CDR3 is TGTGCCAGCAGTAGGAATGACAGGGTAATGAGCGGCTACACCTTC. As protein: CASSRNDRVMSGYTF.

The CDR3 coding sequence is TGTGCCAGCAGCTTGGAGCAGGGGTATGGCTACACCTTC. It yields the protein CASSLEQGYGYTF. V usage is TRBV5-4 and J usage is TRBJ1-2; perhaps TRBD1 as D (6 bases). The CDR3 runs 13 residues. Germline assignment: CDR1 SGHNT and CDR2 YYREEE (reference sequence). The germline V and J ends were trimmed by 0 bases and 5 bases, with 8 bases remaining between them.

V is TRBV10-3 and J is TRBJ1-1, with 8 bases fitting TRBD1. Germline V gene lookup returns CDR1 ENHRY and CDR2 SYGVKD. This CDR3 has 13 amino acids. The J segment lost 4 bases and the V segment lost 6 bases, leaving 4 bases of the junction unmatched. The CDR3: CAIRGQAGTEAFF. As DNA, the CDR3 is TGTGCCATCAGGGGACAGGCAGGCACTGAAGCTTTCTTT.

In its sample, this clone was seen once. As the CDR3 is not closed by the conserved phenylalanine or tryptophan, this likely results from a read error. V gene TRBV6-5 combines with J gene TRBJ1-1; TRBD1 aligns across 7 bases. CDR3 size: 13 residues. Trimming at V came to 8 bases and at J to 5 bases, leaving 8 bases not matched to a gene. Germline CDR1 is MNHEY and CDR2 is SVGAGI. CDR3 loop: CASPNRGGTEAFS. CDR3 coding DNA: TGTGCCAGCCCCAACAGGGGAGGAACTGAAGCTTTCTCT.

V gene TRBV7-2 combines with J gene TRBJ1-1, with D unresolved. The V and J ends lost 5 bases and 4 bases respectively, with 11 bases between them. Germline CDR1 SGHTA, CDR2 FQGNSA. The CDR3 sequence is 13 residues long. The CDR3, as DNA: TGTGCCAGCAGCCTGGGCCATAGCACTGAAGCTTTCTTT. This gives the protein CASSLGHSTEAFF.

J is TRBJ1-4 and V is TRBV29-1; 8 bases are shared with TRBD1. Trimming at V came to 6 bases and at J to 4 bases, leaving 7 bases not matched to a gene. Per the germline V gene, CDR1 is SQVTM and CDR2 is ANQGSEA. The CDR3 loop spans 14 amino acids. The DNA for the CDR3 is TGCAGCGTCTTGGATGACAGGGGTAATGAAAAACTGTTTTTT. Protein sequence: CSVLDDRGNEKLFF. Full variable domain (remainder filled in from reference TRBV29-1 and TRBJ1-4): SAVISQKPSRDICQRGTSLTIQCQVDSQVTMMFWYRQQPGQSLTLIATANQGSEATYESGFVIDKFPISRPNLTFSTLTVSNMSPEDSSIYLCSVLDDRGNEKLFFGSGTQLSVL.

This sequence joins TRBV29-1 and TRBJ1-5, with TRBD1 matching 7 bases. The CDR3 runs to 14 residues. The germline gives CDR1 SQVTM, CDR2 ANQGSEA. V gave up 7 bases and J gave up 2 bases; unmatched junction bases: 8. CDR3 in amino acids: CSAGPGGGNQPQHF. The CDR3, as DNA: TGCAGCGCCGGACCAGGGGGTGGCAATCAGCCCCAGCATTTT.

The rearrangement links TRBV30 to TRBJ1-1, with D perhaps matching TRBD1 (5 bases). This CDR3 spans 13 amino acids. Between the trimmed V and J ends, which lost 0 bases and 5 bases, there was a span of 10 bases. Germline loops: CDR1 GTSNPN, CDR2 SVGIG (reference sequence). The CDR3 DNA follows: TGTGCCTGGAGTGTACAGGAGGTTACTGAAGCTTTCTTT. Protein product: CAWSVQEVTEAFF.